Described below is a single TCR beta chain sequence and its context. The target antigen is unknown. The germline V gene has CDR1 LNHDA and CDR2 SQIVND (reference sequence). V gave up 3 bases and J gave up 4 bases; unmatched junction bases: 6. The CDR3 sequence is 15 residues long. This sample was included in a study of somatic mutations in cytotoxic T cells in rheumatoid arthritis. Study results and limitations: A single CD8+ clone exceeded 20% of CD8+ cells in about an eighth of the roughly 60 patients.

Repertoires were generated with immunoSEQ multiplex PCR, while TCRdb's copy carries only in-frame clones and drops some. The profile shows under 12,000 clones, 70% to 85% of them singletons. The chain recombines TRBV19 with TRBJ1-5; 7 bases fit TRBD1. The receptor was isolated from a woman between 55 and 75 years old with rheumatoid arthritis. The specimen sequenced was CD8+ T cells sorted from blood. In DNA form, the CDR3 reads TGTGCCAGTAGTATTTACAGGGGCGCGAATCAGCCCCAGCATTTT. This codes for CASSIYRGANQPQHF.